The T cell receptor beta chain under discussion was sequenced for a study of response to subunit inactivated influenza vaccine. General study findings and limits: Authors suggested each seasonal influenza vaccination recruits few new T cells.

CDR3 length: 15 amino acids. V was cut by 1 base and J by 2 bases, with 9 bases left in between. Germline V gene data show CDR1 as SNHLY and CDR2 as FYNNEI. TCRdb re-called the RT-PCR reads through MiXCR, storing one row per CDR3 protein. This sample has 800,000 to 1,000,000 distinct CDR3 sequences, with around 20% found just once. As concerns this clonotype: Its target is unknown.

The V and J genes are TRBV2 and TRBJ1-5; the D is unclear. The sequenced sample was PBMCs from blood, obtained 4 to 6 days after vaccination. The sequence came from a man aged 45-65 years who received an inactivated influenza vaccine. Here the CDR3 reads CASSEGGSGNQPQHF. The CDR3 bases are TGTGCCAGCAGTGAAGGGGGTTCTGGCAATCAGCCCCAGCATTTT.